One sample yielded the 10 T cell receptor beta chains listed below, sequenced in a study of blood T cells in healthy people across ages. With a J-beta primer mix and a sample-barcoded 5' primer, a second PCR ran about 6 to 11 cycles. MiXCR, run by TCRdb on the 5' RACE reads, gives a single entry per CDR3 protein. Altogether about 940,000 distinct CDR3 sequences are present, roughly 52% being singletons, with the ten largest covering around an eighth. The source material was blood. These receptors originate from a young man in good health.

The rearrangement uses TRBV7-2 and TRBJ1-5, with D perhaps TRBD1 (6 bases). CDR1 SGHTA and CDR2 FQGNSA come from the germline V gene. CDR3 length: 15 residues. Trimming shortened V by 1 base and J by 1 base, and 8 bases separated the two germline ends. In DNA, the CDR3 is TGTGCCAGCAGCTTAGAGCAGGGGAGCAATCAGCCCCAGCATTTT. Its protein is CASSLEQGSNQPQHF.

The chain joins TRBV7-9 to TRBJ2-7; possible D gene TRBD1, 6 bases. The CDR3 contains 15 residues. V lost 5 bases and J 3 bases, leaving 17 bases between the germline ends. Germline V gives CDR1 SEHNR, CDR2 FQNEAQ (reference sequence). This CDR3 reads CASSPATTGNYEQYF. Here the CDR3 DNA reads TGTGCCAGCAGCCCCGCCACGACAGGAAACTACGAGCAGTACTTC. The full variable domain, with the rest looked up from reference TRBV7-9 and TRBJ2-7, is DTGVSQNPRHKITKRGQNVTFRCDPISEHNRLYWYRQTLGQGPEFLTYFQNEAQLEKSRLLSDRFSAERPKGSFSTLEIQRTEQGDSAMYLCASSPATTGNYEQYFGPGTRLTVT.

In this sample, this clonotype turned up a few times. J is TRBJ2-3 and V is TRBV29-1, with D possibly TRBD2 on 6 matching bases. Trimming removed 4 bases from V and 0 bases from J, with 14 bases in between. The germline gives CDR1 SQVTM, CDR2 ANQGSEA. This CDR3 is built from 15 residues. The DNA for the CDR3 is TGCAGCGTTGTTGACGTAGCGGCTAGCACAGATACGCAGTATTTT. Its protein is CSVVDVAASTDTQYF.

This rearrangement joins TRBV7-3 to TRBJ2-2, with 7 bases that match TRBD1. This CDR3 is built from 16 residues. CDR1 is SGHTA, CDR2 FQGTGA, per germline. J gave up 4 bases and V 1 base, and 6 bases lay outside the gene matches. CDR3 in amino acids: CASSLKGAGVTGELFF. CDR3 DNA sequence: TGTGCCAGCAGCTTAAAGGGGGCAGGGGTCACCGGGGAGCTGTTTTTT.

The chain links TRBV6-2 or TRBV6-3 to TRBJ2-5; tentatively, D is TRBD1 (5 bases). Near its end, the DNA agrees better with TRBJ2-7, so the J call may be wrong. The germline V gene has CDR1 MNHEY and CDR2 SVGEGT. The CDR3 runs 14 residues. CDR3 nucleotides: TGTGCCAGCAGTACCGCCAGGGTCCCCTACGAGCAGTACTTC. Its protein is CASSTARVPYEQYF.

The table lists this clonotype with many counts. The chain has TRBV12-3 or TRBV12-4 and TRBJ2-3; D remains ambiguous. This CDR3 region has 14 residues. V was cut by 3 bases and J by 0 bases, with 7 bases left in between. The CDR3 nucleotides are TGTGCCAGCAGTTTCCTTTCTAGCACAGATACGCAGTATTTT. This gives the protein CASSFLSSTDTQYF.

In its sample, this clonotype was seen a few times. The genes are TRBV5-5 and TRBJ2-7; TRBD2 aligns across 12 bases. The germline gives CDR1 SGHKS, CDR2 YYEKEE (reference sequence). The ends lost 0 bases at V and 3 bases at J; junction bases unmatched: 4. CDR3 length: 16 amino acids. CDR3 amino acids: CASSLALAGGVYEQYF. Written as DNA, the CDR3 is TGTGCCAGCAGCTTGGCACTAGCGGGGGGCGTCTACGAGCAGTACTTC.

The chain employs TRBV4-1 and TRBJ1-2, with D perhaps matching TRBD1 (6 bases). V was clipped by 3 bases and J by 8 bases, with 22 bases between them. CDR1 is MGHRA and CDR2 is YSYEKL in the germline V gene. This CDR3 contains 16 residues. DNA for the CDR3: TGCGCCAGCAGCCACCTAGAGGGGGTAGGGCGGAAAGGCTACACCTTC. It translates to CASSHLEGVGRKGYTF.

A few counts support this clonotype. V and J are TRBV4-1 and TRBJ2-7; a weak D match, TRBD2 (5 bases). In germline, CDR1 is MGHRA, CDR2 YSYEKL. The CDR3 covers 15 residues. V lost 0 bases, J lost 2 bases, and 11 bases lay in between. In nucleotides, the CDR3 is TGCGCCAGCAGCCAAGAGGGCCTAGCTGCCTACGAGCAGTACTTC. It specifies CASSQEGLAAYEQYF.

The V and J genes are TRBV29-1 and TRBJ2-5; D ambiguous. The J call may be mistaken, given a closer DNA end match to TRBJ2-7. This CDR3 region has 12 residues. Germline CDR1 and CDR2: SQVTM and ANQGSEA. The CDR3, as DNA: TGCAGCGTTGAAAAGGGAACCTGCGAGCAGTACTTC. Translation: CSVEKGTCEQYF.